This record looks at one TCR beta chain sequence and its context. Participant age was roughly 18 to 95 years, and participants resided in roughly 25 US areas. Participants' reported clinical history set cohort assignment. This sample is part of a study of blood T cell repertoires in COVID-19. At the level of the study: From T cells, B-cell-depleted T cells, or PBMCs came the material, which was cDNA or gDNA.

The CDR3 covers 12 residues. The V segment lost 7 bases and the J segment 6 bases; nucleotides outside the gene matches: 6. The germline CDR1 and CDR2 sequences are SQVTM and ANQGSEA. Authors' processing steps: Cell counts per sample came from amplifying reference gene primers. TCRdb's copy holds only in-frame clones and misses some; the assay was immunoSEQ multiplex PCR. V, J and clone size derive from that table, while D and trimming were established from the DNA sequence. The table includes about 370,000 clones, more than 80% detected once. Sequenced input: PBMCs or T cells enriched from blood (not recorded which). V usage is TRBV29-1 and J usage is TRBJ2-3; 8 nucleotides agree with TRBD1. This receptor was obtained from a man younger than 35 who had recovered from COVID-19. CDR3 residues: CSALGQGDTQYF. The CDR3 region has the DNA TGCAGCGCATTAGGACAGGGCGATACGCAGTATTTT.